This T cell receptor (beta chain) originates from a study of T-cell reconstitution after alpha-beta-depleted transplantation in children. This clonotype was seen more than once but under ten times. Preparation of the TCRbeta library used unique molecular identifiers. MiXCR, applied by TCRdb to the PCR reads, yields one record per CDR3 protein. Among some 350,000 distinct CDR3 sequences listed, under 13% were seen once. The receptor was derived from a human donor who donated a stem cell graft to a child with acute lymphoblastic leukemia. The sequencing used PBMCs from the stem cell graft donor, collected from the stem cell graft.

In nucleotides, the CDR3 is TGCGCCAGCAGCCAAGAGGCCAGGGAGTACCAAGAGACCCAGTACTTC. Protein product: CASSQEAREYQETQYF. This sequence joins TRBV4-1 and TRBJ2-5; D may correspond to TRBD1 or TRBD2 (5 bases each). Trimming removed 0 bases at V and 0 bases at J, with 11 bases between. Germline V gives CDR1 MGHRA, CDR2 YSYEKL. The CDR3 covers 16 residues.